This TCR beta chain appears in the sequencing data of a study of blood T cell repertoires in COVID-19. Profiled with immunoSEQ multiplex PCR; TCRdb holds only in-frame clones, not every one. The sample consists of just under 350,000 clones, more than 70% of them appearing once. CDR1 and CDR2 (germline): SQVTM, ANQGSEA. After removal of 7 bases from V and 5 bases from J, the junction contained 5 bases not matched to a gene. The CDR3 has 13 residues. During active infection, Seattle patients enrolled and were then monitored through disease. Sequencing was performed on peripheral blood. This clonotype was obtained from a woman in her seventies with COVID-19, enrolled during active disease. The genes are TRBV29-1 and TRBJ1-1; TRBD1 agrees at 12 bases. The CDR3 DNA reads TGCAGCGCCGAGGGACAGGGGGCTACTGAAGCTTTCTTT. It specifies CSAEGQGATEAFF.